The source of this T cell receptor beta chain is a study of T cell repertoires in cytomegalovirus infection. About the study: Both a matching HLA type and CMV infection were indicated by public TCR beta signatures.

General study results and limits: Individuals carrying CMV plus the relevant HLA were identified by cumulative frequency of public TCR beta families. Ex vivo responses were dominated by HLA-C-restricted CMV-specific TCR beta clonotypes.

TCRdb reprocessed the reads with MiXCR, giving one entry per CDR3 protein. The profile shows about 140,000 distinct CDR3 sequences, 5.5% to 8% of them singletons. This clonotype was observed a few times. Antigen: not known. Sequencing was carried out using PBMCs. This clonotype was sampled from a human donor in good health (CMV status not recorded). Some clones in this sample may be carry-over from other donors' samples.

The CDR3 DNA reads TGTGCCAGCTCGAACGATAAGTCCTACGAGCAGTACTTC. Its translation is CASSNDKSYEQYF. This rearrangement joins TRBV18 to TRBJ2-7; D is unresolved. The germline V gene has CDR1 KGHSH and CDR2 LQKENI. Trimming left V 6 bases short and J 1 base short, with 10 bases between. The CDR3 covers 13 residues. Full variable domain (remainder filled in from reference TRBV18 and TRBJ2-7): NAGVMQNPRHLVRRRGQEARLRCSPMKGHSHVYWYRQLPEEGLKFMVYLQKENIIDESGMPKERFSAEFPKEGPSILRIQQVVRGDSAAYFCASSNDKSYEQYFGPGTRLTVT.